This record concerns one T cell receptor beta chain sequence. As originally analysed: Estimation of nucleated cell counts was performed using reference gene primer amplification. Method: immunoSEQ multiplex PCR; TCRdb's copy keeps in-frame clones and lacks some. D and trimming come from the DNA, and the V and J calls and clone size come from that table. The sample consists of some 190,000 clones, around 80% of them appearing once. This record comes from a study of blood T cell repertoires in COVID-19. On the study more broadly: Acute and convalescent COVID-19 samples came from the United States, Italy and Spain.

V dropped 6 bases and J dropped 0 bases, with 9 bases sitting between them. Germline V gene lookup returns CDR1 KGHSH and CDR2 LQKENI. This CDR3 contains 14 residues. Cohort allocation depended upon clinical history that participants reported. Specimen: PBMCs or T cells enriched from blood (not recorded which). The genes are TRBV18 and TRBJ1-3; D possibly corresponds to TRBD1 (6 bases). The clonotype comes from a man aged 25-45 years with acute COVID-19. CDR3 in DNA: TGTGCCAGCTCGCAGGACAGCTCTGGAAACACCATATATTTT. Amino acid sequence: CASSQDSSGNTIYF.